The 18 T cell receptor beta chains in this list originate from one sample, sequenced in a study of T cell repertoires in cytomegalovirus infection. TCRdb re-called the reads with MiXCR, one entry per CDR3 protein. The sample has tens of thousands of distinct CDR3 sequences, around 33% seen once. These receptors' antigens are unknown. Sequences were obtained from PBMCs, sequenced either directly or after in vitro stimulation (not recorded which). These receptors came from a human donor in good health (CMV status not recorded). Some clones in this sample may be carry-over from other donors' samples.

This rearrangement joins TRBV20-1 to TRBJ2-3; 16 bases match TRBD2. This CDR3 is 20 amino acids long. Trimming took 4 bases from V and 0 from J; bases not matched to a gene: 13. CDR1 DFQATT and CDR2 SNEGSKA come from the germline V gene (reference sequence). Here the CDR3 DNA reads TGCAGTGCTAACTCCGGGACTAGCGGGGGGGACCTAACTAGCACAGATACGCAGTATTTT. It yields the protein CSANSGTSGGDLTSTDTQYF.

This clonotype was found a few times. V is TRBV7-6 and J is TRBJ2-3; D ambiguous. Germline values: CDR1 SGHVS, CDR2 FNYEAQ. This CDR3 is built from 14 residues. V dropped 5 bases and J dropped 2 bases, with 11 bases sitting between them. For the CDR3, the DNA is TGTGCCAGCAGCCCTTCGGGTCCCACAGATACGCAGTATTTT. As protein: CASSPSGPTDTQYF.

In its sample, this clonotype was seen a few times. The rearrangement links TRBV5-1 to TRBJ1-1; 7 nucleotides line up with TRBD1. V lost 4 bases to trimming and J lost 2 bases; unmatched junction nucleotides: 8. CDR1 is SGHRS and CDR2 is YFSETQ in the germline V gene. CDR3 length: 15 amino acids. CDR3 sequence reads: CASSREGTANTEAFF. The CDR3 DNA is TGCGCCAGCAGCCGTGAAGGGACAGCTAACACTGAAGCTTTCTTT.

This chain connects TRBV29-1 to TRBJ1-2, with 8 bases that match TRBD1. Germline lookup yields CDR1 SQVTM and CDR2 ANQGSEA. The trim removed 4 bases at V and 3 bases at J, leaving 7 bases unmatched. CDR3 size: 14 residues. The CDR3 reads CSVGRGQGDYGYTF. The DNA for the CDR3 is TGCAGCGTTGGAAGAGGACAGGGCGACTATGGCTACACCTTC.

This clonotype occurred a few times. V usage is TRBV10-3 and J usage is TRBJ1-4, with TRBD1 identical over 8 bases. After removal of 4 bases from V and 4 bases from J, the junction contained 5 bases not matched to a gene. The CDR3 loop spans 15 amino acids. Germline loops: CDR1 ENHRY, CDR2 SYGVKD. For the CDR3, the DNA is TGTGCCATCAGTGGAGGACAGGGAAGTAATGAAAAACTGTTTTTT. This gives the protein CAISGGQGSNEKLFF.

Regarding this clonotype: The junction departs from the called germline gene at one end, perhaps through a read error. The J gene is TRBJ1-1, the V gene TRBV11-2; 9 bases map to TRBD1. This CDR3 comprises 16 residues. From germline, CDR1 is SGHAT and CDR2 FQNNGV. The CDR3 sequence: CASSFGDRVLKTEAFF. The CDR3, as DNA: TGTGCCAGCAGCTTCGGGGACAGGGTGTTGAAAACTGAAGCTTTCTTT.

This clonotype was picked up many times. The chain recombines TRBV7-2 with TRBJ1-1; D gene uncertain. The CDR3 is made up of 13 amino acids. The germline CDR1 and CDR2 sequences are SGHTA and FQGNSA. V shed 1 base and J shed 0 bases, with 3 bases lying between them. In nucleotides, the CDR3 is TGTGCCAGCAGCTTAGAATTGAACACTGAAGCTTTCTTT. Amino acid sequence: CASSLELNTEAFF.

The chain links TRBV6-6 to TRBJ1-5; maybe TRBD1 (6 bases). The CDR3 covers 15 residues. Deletions cut 10 bases from V and 4 bases from J, with 20 bases between. Germline V gene lookup returns CDR1 MNHNY and CDR2 SVGAGI (reference sequence). CDR3 nucleotide sequence: TGTGCCACCACCGAGGGGGGGACCGGGAATCAGCCCCAGCATTTT. Translation gives CATTEGGTGNQPQHF.

The chain links TRBV6-5 to TRBJ2-1, with 9 nucleotides matching TRBD1. The germline V gene encodes CDR1 MNHEY and CDR2 SVGAGI. Trimming took 0 bases from V and 6 from J; bases not matched to a gene: 3. The CDR3 sequence is 15 residues long. In DNA, the CDR3 is TGTGCCAGCAGTTACTCGACAGGGGGGAGCAATGAGCAGTTCTTC. This codes for CASSYSTGGSNEQFF.

This chain uses TRBV5-4 with TRBJ1-2; TRBD1 matches 7 bases. Germline CDR1 SGHNT, CDR2 YYREEE (reference sequence). The CDR3 has 14 residues. After removal of 0 bases from V and 5 bases from J, the junction contained 4 bases not matched to a gene. The CDR3 protein is CASSLEAGGYGYTF. The CDR3 coding sequence is TGTGCCAGCAGCTTGGAAGCAGGGGGTTATGGCTACACCTTC.

This clonotype has a handful of counts. The chain recombines TRBV15 with TRBJ2-3; D is ambiguous. There are 14 residues in the CDR3. The ends were cut back, 5 bases at V and 1 base at J, with 10 bases in the middle. The germline V gene has CDR1 LNHNV and CDR2 YYDKDF (reference sequence). The CDR3 coding sequence is TGTGCCACCAGCGGCATCCAGGGCACAGATACGCAGTATTTT. Translation: CATSGIQGTDTQYF.

This clonotype appeared a few times. This chain links TRBV6-6 with TRBJ2-3, with 10 bases lining up with TRBD2. Germline CDR1 and CDR2: MNHNY and SVGAGI (reference sequence). V shed 7 bases, J shed 4 bases, and the junction held 5 bases outside the gene matches. The CDR3 spans 14 residues. The CDR3 bases are TGTGCCAGCACTAGCGGGGGTTTGTCAGATACGCAGTATTTT. Amino acids: CASTSGGLSDTQYF.

The chain employs TRBV20-1 and TRBJ1-4, with D uncertain. The CDR3 consists of 10 residues. V was shortened by 2 bases and J by 8 bases, with 3 bases between the two germline ends. The V gene's germline CDR1 is DFQATT and CDR2 SNEGSKA (reference sequence). The DNA for the CDR3 is TGCAGTGCTAGATACGAAAAACTGTTTTTT. It encodes CSARYEKLFF.

CDR3 loop: CASSEGRGETQYF. CDR3 DNA: TGTGCCAGCAGCGAGGGGAGAGGAGAGACCCAGTACTTC. This sequence joins TRBV11-2 and TRBJ2-5, with D tentatively TRBD1 or TRBD2 (5 bases each). The CDR3 length is 13 residues. The V end lost 5 bases, the J end lost 4 bases, and 11 bases lay between the germline ends. CDR1 and CDR2 from the germline V gene are SGHAT and FQNNGV.

The rearrangement uses TRBV19 and TRBJ2-1, with 7 nucleotides matching TRBD2. The CDR3 consists of 15 residues. After removal of 0 bases from V and 2 bases from J, the junction contained 1 base not matched to a gene. Germline loops: CDR1 LNHDA, CDR2 SQIVND (reference sequence). CDR3 nucleotide sequence: TGTGCCAGTAGTATAGAAGCGGGGACCTACAATGAGCAGTTCTTC. It yields the protein CASSIEAGTYNEQFF.

V gene TRBV4-3 combines with J gene TRBJ2-7; TRBD2 aligns across 8 bases. Per germline, CDR1 LGHNA and CDR2 YSLEER. The length of the CDR3 is 13 residues. Losses at the gene ends were 4 bases for V and 5 bases for J; bases not matched to a gene: 4. For the CDR3, the DNA is TGCGCCAGCAGCCTTAGAGCGGGAGACGAGCAGTACTTC. Protein: CASSLRAGDEQYF.

The V and J genes are TRBV7-2 and TRBJ2-1, with D perhaps matching TRBD2 (6 bases). The CDR3 is 16 amino acids. Germline V gives CDR1 SGHTA, CDR2 FQGNSA. V was cut by 1 base and J by 4 bases, with 14 bases left in between. The CDR3 here is CASSLVSGAGYNEQFF. Here the CDR3 DNA reads TGTGCCAGCAGCTTAGTTTCCGGGGCGGGATACAATGAGCAGTTCTTC.

The V gene is TRBV2, the J gene TRBJ2-7, with D hard to call. Per germline, CDR1 SNHLY and CDR2 FYNNEI. The length of the CDR3 is 12 residues. Trimming took 6 bases from V and 2 from J, leaving 8 bases between them. The CDR3 here is CASRGPTYEQYF. The CDR3 nucleotides are TGTGCCAGCAGGGGCCCTACCTACGAGCAGTACTTC.